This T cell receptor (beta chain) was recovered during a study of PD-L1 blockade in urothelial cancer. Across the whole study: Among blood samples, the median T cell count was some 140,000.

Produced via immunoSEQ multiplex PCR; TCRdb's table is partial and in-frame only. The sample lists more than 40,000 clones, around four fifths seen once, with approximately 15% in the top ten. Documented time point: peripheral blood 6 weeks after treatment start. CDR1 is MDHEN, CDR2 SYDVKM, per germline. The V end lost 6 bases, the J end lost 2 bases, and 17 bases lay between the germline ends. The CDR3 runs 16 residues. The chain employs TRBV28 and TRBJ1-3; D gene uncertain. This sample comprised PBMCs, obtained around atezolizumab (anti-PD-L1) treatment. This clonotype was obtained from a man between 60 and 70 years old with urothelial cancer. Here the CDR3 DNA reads TGTGCCAGCAGCCCTCCTCGGGGTTGGCCTGGAAACACCATATATTTT. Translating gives CASSPPRGWPGNTIYF.